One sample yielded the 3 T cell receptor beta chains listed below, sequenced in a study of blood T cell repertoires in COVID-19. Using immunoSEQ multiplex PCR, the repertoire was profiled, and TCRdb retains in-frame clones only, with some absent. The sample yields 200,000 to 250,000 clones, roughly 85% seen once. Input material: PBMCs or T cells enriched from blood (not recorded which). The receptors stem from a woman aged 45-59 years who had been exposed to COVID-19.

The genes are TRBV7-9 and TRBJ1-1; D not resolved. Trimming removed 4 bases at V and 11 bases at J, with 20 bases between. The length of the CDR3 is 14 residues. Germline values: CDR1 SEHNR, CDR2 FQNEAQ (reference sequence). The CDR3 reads CASSSGLDAVMAFF. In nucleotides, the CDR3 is TGTGCCAGCAGCTCCGGACTCGACGCGGTGATGGCTTTCTTT.

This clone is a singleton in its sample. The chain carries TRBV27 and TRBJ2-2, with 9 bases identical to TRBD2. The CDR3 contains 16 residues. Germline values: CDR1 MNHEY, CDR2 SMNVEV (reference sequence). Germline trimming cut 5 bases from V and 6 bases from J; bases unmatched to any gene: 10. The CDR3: CASSGALRGGSGELFF. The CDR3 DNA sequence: TGTGCCAGCAGTGGCGCGTTGCGGGGGGGTTCCGGGGAGCTGTTTTTT.

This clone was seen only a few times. The DNA for the CDR3 is TGTGCCAGCAGCGTAGGGACTACCTATGGCTACACCTTC. It is translated as CASSVGTTYGYTF. The J gene is TRBJ1-2, the V gene TRBV2; D may be TRBD1 (5 bases). The germline CDR1 and CDR2 sequences are SNHLY and FYNNEI. This CDR3 has 13 residues. V was pared by 6 bases and J by 4 bases, with 12 bases between.